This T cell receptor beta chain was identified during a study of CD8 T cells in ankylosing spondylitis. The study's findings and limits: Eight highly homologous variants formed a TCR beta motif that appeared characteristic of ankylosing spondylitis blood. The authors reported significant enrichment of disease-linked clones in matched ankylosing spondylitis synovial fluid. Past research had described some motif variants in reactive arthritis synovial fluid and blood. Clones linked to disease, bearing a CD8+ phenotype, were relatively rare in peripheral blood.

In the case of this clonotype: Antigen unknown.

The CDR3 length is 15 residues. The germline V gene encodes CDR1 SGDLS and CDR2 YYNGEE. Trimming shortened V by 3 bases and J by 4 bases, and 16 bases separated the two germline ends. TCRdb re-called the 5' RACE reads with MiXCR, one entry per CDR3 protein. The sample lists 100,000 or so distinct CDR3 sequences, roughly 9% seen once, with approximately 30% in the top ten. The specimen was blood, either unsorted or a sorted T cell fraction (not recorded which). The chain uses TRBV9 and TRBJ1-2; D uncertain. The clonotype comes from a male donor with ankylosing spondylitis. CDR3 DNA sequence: TGTGCCAGCAGCGCAACCACAGCGCTTGGCTATGGCTACACCTTC. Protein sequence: CASSATTALGYGYTF.